The following is a T cell receptor (beta chain) sequence with its context. These data are taken from a study of blood T cell repertoires in COVID-19. Overall study: Spain, Italy and the United States supplied samples that represented acute and convalescent COVID-19. Sources were T cells, B-cell-depleted T cells, or PBMCs; the material itself was cDNA or gDNA.

This CDR3 contains 14 residues. Trimming pared 5 bases from V and 4 bases from J, leaving 12 bases between. Germline lookup yields CDR1 MNHNY and CDR2 SVGAGI (reference sequence). Per the original methods: Reference gene primer amplification gave estimated nucleated cell counts. Sequenced by immunoSEQ multiplex PCR; TCRdb stores in-frame clones only, minus some. That table supplies the V and J calls and clone size; D and trimming were determined from the DNA. The sample yields about 13,000 clones, around four fifths seen once. The TCR was taken from a human donor in a cohort sampled during active COVID-19. The specimen sequenced was peripheral blood. The chain is built from TRBV6-6 and TRBJ1-5, with D tentatively TRBD1 (6 bases). The CDR3 DNA follows: TGTGCCAGCAGTACTGGGGGCCATAATCAGCCCCAGCATTTT. Its translation is CASSTGGHNQPQHF.